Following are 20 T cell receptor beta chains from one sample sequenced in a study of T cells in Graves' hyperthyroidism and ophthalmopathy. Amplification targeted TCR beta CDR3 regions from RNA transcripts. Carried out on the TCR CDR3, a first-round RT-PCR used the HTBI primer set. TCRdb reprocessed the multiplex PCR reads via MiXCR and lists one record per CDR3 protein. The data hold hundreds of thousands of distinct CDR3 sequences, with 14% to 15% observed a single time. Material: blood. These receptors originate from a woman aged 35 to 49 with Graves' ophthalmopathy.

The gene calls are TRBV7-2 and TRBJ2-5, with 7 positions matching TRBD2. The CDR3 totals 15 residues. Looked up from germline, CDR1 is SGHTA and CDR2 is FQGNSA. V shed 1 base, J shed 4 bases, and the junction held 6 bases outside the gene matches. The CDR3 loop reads CASSLGGGPGETQYF. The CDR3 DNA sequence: TGTGCCAGCAGCTTAGGGGGAGGGCCGGGAGAGACCCAGTACTTC.

DNA for the CDR3: TGTGCCAGTAGTATAGGGGCACTTTTTTCCTCTGAAGAGCAGTACTTC. Residues: CASSIGALFSSEEQYF. The genes are TRBV19 and TRBJ2-7; D uncertain. Between the trimmed V and J ends, which lost 1 base and 7 bases, there was a span of 20 bases. Germline V CDR1 and CDR2: LNHDA, SQIVND (reference sequence). The CDR3 length is 16 residues.

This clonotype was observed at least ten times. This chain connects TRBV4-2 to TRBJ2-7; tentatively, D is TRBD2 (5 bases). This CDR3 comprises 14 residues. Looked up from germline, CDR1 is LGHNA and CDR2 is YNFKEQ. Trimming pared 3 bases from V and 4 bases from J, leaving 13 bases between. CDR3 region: CASSHLPGEYEQYF. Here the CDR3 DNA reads TGTGCCAGCAGCCACCTCCCCGGGGAGTACGAGCAGTACTTC.

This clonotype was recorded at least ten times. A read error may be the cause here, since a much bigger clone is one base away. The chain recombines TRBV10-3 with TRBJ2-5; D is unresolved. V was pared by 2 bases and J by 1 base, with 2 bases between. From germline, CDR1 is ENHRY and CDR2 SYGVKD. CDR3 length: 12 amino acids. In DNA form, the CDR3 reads TGTGCCATCAGTGAGGGCCAAGAGACCCAGTACTTC. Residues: CAISEGQETQYF.

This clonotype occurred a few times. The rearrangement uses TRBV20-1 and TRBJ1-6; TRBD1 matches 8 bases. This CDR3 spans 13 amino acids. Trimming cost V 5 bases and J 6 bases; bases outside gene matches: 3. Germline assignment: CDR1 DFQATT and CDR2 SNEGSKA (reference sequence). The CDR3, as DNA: TGCAGTGCTGGCAGGGGGCCTAATTCACCCCTCCACTTT. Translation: CSAGRGPNSPLHF.

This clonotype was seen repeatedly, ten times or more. The CDR3 coding sequence is TGTGCCAGCAGTGAATCCTTGACTAGCGGGATCTCCTACGAGCAGTACTTC. This encodes CASSESLTSGISYEQYF. The chain employs TRBV6-1 and TRBJ2-7; 11 bases map to TRBD2. V was pared by 2 bases and J by 0 bases, with 6 bases of the junction left unmatched. Germline V gives CDR1 MNHNS, CDR2 SASEGT. The CDR3 is made up of 17 amino acids.

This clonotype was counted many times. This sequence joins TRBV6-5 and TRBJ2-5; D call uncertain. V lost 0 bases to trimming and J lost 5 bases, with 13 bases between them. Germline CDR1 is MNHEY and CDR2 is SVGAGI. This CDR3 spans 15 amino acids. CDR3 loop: CASSYSATGRETQYF. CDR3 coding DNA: TGTGCCAGCAGTTACTCAGCTACTGGAAGGGAGACCCAGTACTTC.

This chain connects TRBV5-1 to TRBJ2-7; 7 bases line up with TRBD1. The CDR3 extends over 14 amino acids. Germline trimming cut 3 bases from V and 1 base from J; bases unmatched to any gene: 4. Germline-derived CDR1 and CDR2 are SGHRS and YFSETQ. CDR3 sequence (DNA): TGCGCCAGCAGCTCGGGACAGATTTCCTACGAGCAGTACTTC. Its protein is CASSSGQISYEQYF.

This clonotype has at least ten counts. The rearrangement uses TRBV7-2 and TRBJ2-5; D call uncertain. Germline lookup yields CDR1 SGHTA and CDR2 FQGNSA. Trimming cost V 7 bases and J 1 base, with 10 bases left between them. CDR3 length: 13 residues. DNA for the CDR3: TGTGCCAGCAACCCCACCCTCCAAGAGACCCAGTACTTC. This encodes CASNPTLQETQYF.

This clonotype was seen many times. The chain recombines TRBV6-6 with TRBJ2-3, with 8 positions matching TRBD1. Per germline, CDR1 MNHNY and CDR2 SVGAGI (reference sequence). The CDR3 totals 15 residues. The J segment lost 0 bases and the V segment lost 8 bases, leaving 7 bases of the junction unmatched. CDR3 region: CASGPTGASTDTQYF. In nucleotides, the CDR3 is TGTGCCAGCGGACCGACAGGGGCTAGCACAGATACGCAGTATTTT.

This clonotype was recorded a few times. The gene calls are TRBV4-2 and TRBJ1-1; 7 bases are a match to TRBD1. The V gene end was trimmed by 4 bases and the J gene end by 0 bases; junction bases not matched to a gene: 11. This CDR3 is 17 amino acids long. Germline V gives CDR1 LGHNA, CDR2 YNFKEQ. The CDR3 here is CASSLFRTGIMNTEAFF. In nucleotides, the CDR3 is TGTGCCAGCAGCCTCTTCCGGACAGGCATAATGAACACTGAAGCTTTCTTT.

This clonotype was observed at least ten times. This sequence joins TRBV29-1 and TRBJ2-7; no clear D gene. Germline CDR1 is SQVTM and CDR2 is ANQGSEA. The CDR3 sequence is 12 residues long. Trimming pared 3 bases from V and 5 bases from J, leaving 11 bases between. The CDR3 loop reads CSVDGPNNEQYF. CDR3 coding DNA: TGCAGCGTTGACGGACCAAACAACGAGCAGTACTTC.

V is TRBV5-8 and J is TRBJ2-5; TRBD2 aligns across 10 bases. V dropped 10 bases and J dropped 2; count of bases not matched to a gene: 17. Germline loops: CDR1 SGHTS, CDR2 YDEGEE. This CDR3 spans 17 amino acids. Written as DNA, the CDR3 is TGTGCCCGCCGTGGAGCGGGAGGGCCTCTACAACAAGAGACCCAGTACTTC. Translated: CARRGAGGPLQQETQYF.

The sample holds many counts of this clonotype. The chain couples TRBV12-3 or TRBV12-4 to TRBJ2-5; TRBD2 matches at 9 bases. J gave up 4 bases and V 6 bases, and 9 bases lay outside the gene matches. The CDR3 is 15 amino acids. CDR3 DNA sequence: TGTGCCAGCAGCGGGGTAGCGGGAGTTGTAGAGACCCAGTACTTC. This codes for CASSGVAGVVETQYF.

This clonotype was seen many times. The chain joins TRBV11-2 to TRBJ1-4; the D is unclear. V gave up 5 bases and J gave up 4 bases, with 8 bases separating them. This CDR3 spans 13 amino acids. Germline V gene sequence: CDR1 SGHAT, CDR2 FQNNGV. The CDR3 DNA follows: TGTGCCAGCAGCCAGACCCTTAATGAAAAACTGTTTTTT. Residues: CASSQTLNEKLFF.

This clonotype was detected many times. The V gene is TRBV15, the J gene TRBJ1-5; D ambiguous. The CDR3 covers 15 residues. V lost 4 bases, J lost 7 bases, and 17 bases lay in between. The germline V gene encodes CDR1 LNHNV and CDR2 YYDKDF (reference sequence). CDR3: CATSTDAFSGQPQHF. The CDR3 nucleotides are TGTGCCACCAGCACAGACGCCTTCAGCGGGCAGCCCCAGCATTTT.

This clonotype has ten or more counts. CDR3 sequence (DNA): TGTGCCAGCACGGGGGGCGGGTGGTGGGTATCCAATCAGCCCCAGCATTTT. Translating gives CASTGGGWWVSNQPQHF. This rearrangement joins TRBV28 to TRBJ1-5; D is possibly TRBD1 (6 bases). V was cut by 7 bases and J by 3 bases, with 22 bases left in between. CDR1 is MDHEN, CDR2 SYDVKM, per germline. This CDR3 has 17 residues.

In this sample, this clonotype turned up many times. DNA of the CDR3: TGTGCCAGTAGTATAGGACACCCCGCCTATGGCTACACCTTC. Protein: CASSIGHPAYGYTF. The chain links TRBV19 to TRBJ1-2; D uncertain. Germline CDR1 reads LNHDA; CDR2 reads SQIVND (reference sequence). Trimming left V 1 base short and J 4 bases short, with 10 bases between. The CDR3 length is 14 residues.

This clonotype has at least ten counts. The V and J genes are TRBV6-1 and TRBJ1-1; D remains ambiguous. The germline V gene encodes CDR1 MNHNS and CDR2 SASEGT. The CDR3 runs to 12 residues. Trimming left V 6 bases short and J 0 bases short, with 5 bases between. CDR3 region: CASRPMNTEAFF. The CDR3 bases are TGTGCCAGCAGACCCATGAACACTGAAGCTTTCTTT.

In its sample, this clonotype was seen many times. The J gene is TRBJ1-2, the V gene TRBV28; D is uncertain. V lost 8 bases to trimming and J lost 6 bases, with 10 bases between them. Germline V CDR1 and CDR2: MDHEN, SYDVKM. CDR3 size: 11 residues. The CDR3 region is CASGRADGYTF. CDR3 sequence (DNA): TGTGCCAGCGGTAGGGCTGATGGCTACACCTTC.